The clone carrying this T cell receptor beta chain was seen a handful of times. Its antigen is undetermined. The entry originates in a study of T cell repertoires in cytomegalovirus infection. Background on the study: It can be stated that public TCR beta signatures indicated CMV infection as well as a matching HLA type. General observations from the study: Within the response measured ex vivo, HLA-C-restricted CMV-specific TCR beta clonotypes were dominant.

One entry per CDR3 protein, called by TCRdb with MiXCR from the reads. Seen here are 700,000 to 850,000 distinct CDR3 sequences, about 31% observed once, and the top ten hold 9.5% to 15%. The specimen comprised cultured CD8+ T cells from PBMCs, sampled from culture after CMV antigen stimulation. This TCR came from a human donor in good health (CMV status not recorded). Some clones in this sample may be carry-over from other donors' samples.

The CDR3 bases are TGTGCCAGCAGCTTAGTGGCCGGGCCTCTACGCGAGCAGTACGTC. Translated, it gives CASSLVAGPLREQYV. This chain links TRBV7-6 with TRBJ2-7; the D is unclear. The V and J ends lost 1 base and 6 bases respectively, with 16 bases between them. The CDR3 spans 15 residues. The germline CDR1 and CDR2 sequences are SGHVS and FNYEAQ.